The following is a TCR beta chain sequence with its context. This entry belongs to a study of cytomegalovirus exposure and HLA in healthy donors. In the PCR, 60 Vbeta and 13 Jbeta primers were used. Generated by immunoSEQ multiplex PCR, the TCRdb table keeps only in-frame clones and is missing some. This sample has fewer than 200,000 clones, with roughly 80% found just once. V was clipped by 0 bases and J by 0 bases, with 12 bases between them. CDR1 and CDR2 from the germline V gene are MGHRA and YSYEKL. The CDR3 extends over 17 amino acids. The rearrangement links TRBV4-1 to TRBJ1-3, with D unclear. Material: PBMCs. The source is a woman aged 25 to 45 in good health and CMV-seropositive. The CDR3 loop reads CASSQDIRRFSGNTIYF. CDR3 sequence (DNA): TGCGCCAGCAGCCAAGATATCCGGAGATTCTCTGGAAACACCATATATTTT.